A single sample gave rise to the 26 T cell receptor beta chains below, sequenced in a study of blood T cell repertoires in COVID-19 (dated by TCRdb to 2018 to 2021). Library prep was done by the immunoSEQ multiplex PCR assay. Imported from immuneACCESS, the table was reduced by TCRdb to in-frame sequences with V and J called. These copies leave out some clones; in studies compared against another copy, an unresolved V gene accounts for under half, and the cause of the remainder is not known. The sample contains 200,000 to 250,000 clones, 83% of them found a single time. The top ten hold 4.8% of the sample. The sample was PBMCs or T cells enriched from blood (not recorded which). These receptors were collected from a woman between 45 and 65 years old who had been exposed to COVID-19.

The genes are TRBV5-1 and TRBJ1-2; 8 bases agree with TRBD1. The germline CDR1 and CDR2 sequences are SGHRS and YFSETQ. Losses at the gene ends were 3 bases for V and 3 bases for J; bases not matched to a gene: 4. This CDR3 has 14 residues. CDR3 sequence (DNA): TGCGCCAGCAGCTCTCGGACAGGGCACTATGGCTACACCTTC. Its protein product is CASSSRTGHYGYTF.

This clone was seen more than once but under ten times. CDR3 protein: CASSGSSLSTGELFF. CDR3 DNA sequence: TGCGCCAGCAGTGGGTCTAGTTTGAGCACCGGGGAGCTGTTTTTT. V is TRBV10-1 and J is TRBJ2-2; the D is unclear. Trimming shortened V by 4 bases and J by 4 bases, and 13 bases separated the two germline ends. Germline CDR1 WNHNN, CDR2 SYGVQD (reference sequence). This CDR3 comprises 15 residues.

V and J are TRBV2 and TRBJ1-2; D is unresolved. Germline V CDR1 and CDR2: SNHLY, FYNNEI. V was clipped by 10 bases and J by 3 bases, with 9 bases between them. The CDR3 sequence is 11 residues long. In nucleotides, the CDR3 is TGTGCCACCTCGGAGGACTATGGCTACACCTTC. As protein: CATSEDYGYTF.

This rearrangement joins TRBV6-5 to TRBJ2-6; D may be TRBD1 (5 bases). CDR1 is MNHEY and CDR2 is SVGAGI in the germline V gene. Trimming took off 6 bases at V and 1 base at J, with 10 bases between the two ends. This CDR3 contains 15 residues. DNA of the CDR3: TGTGCCAGCAGAATTAACAGGTCTGGGGCCAACGTCCTGACTTTC. Encoded protein: CASRINRSGANVLTF.

This chain joins TRBV5-4 and TRBJ1-1, with unresolved D. CDR1 and CDR2 from the germline V gene are SGHNT and YYREEE (reference sequence). The CDR3 loop spans 13 amino acids. Trimming stripped 4 bases from V and 0 bases from J, with 7 bases between. CDR3 nucleotides: TGTGCCAGCAGCCGACAAGTGAACACTGAAGCTTTCTTT. This encodes CASSRQVNTEAFF.

The CDR3 sequence: CASLPLGGGADISEQFF. Here the CDR3 DNA reads TGTGCCAGCCTACCACTGGGCGGGGGGGCTGATATAAGTGAGCAGTTCTTC. The J gene is TRBJ2-1, the V gene TRBV21-1; no check of the table's D call, TRBD2, against the DNA was made. TRBV21-1 is marked as a pseudogene. This CDR3 has 17 amino acids.

The table lists this clone with a count of one. The chain links TRBV7-2 to TRBJ1-1; 8 bases are shared with TRBD1. The CDR3 extends over 14 amino acids. Germline V gives CDR1 SGHTA, CDR2 FQGNSA. Trimming took 3 bases from V and 1 from J; bases not matched to a gene: 1. The CDR3 reads CASSLGQANTEAFF. In DNA form, the CDR3 reads TGTGCCAGCAGCTTGGGACAGGCGAACACTGAAGCTTTCTTT.

The gene calls are TRBV5-1 and TRBJ2-2; D is possibly TRBD1 (5 bases). V dropped 0 bases and J dropped 6 bases, with 12 bases sitting between them. The CDR3 extends over 15 amino acids. Per germline, CDR1 SGHRS and CDR2 YFSETQ. CDR3 bases: TGCGCCAGCAGCTTGGCCGCAGGGATCCCCGGGGAGCTGTTTTTT. Protein product: CASSLAAGIPGELFF.

The J gene is TRBJ1-1, the V gene TRBV28; D may be TRBD1 (6 bases). The CDR3 loop spans 16 amino acids. The V gene lost 6 bases and the J gene lost 5 bases, with 22 bases spanning the gap. Germline loops: CDR1 MDHEN, CDR2 SYDVKM. CDR3 nucleotide sequence: TGTGCCAGCAGGCGCGACAGGCTAGGACTAGGTACTGAAGCTTTCTTT. It yields the protein CASRRDRLGLGTEAFF. The full variable domain, rest sourced from reference TRBV28 and TRBJ1-1, is DVKVTQSSRYLVKRTGEKVFLECVQDMDHENMFWYRQDPGLGLRLIYFSYDVKMKEKGDIPEGYSVSREKKERFSLILESASTNQTSMYLCASRRDRLGLGTEAFFGQGTRLTVV.

The chain carries TRBV28 and TRBJ2-1; 10 bases align to TRBD1. The CDR3 runs 14 residues. V shed 5 bases, J shed 6 bases, and the junction held 4 bases outside the gene matches. Per germline, CDR1 MDHEN and CDR2 SYDVKM. The CDR3 region has the DNA TGTGCCAGCAGTCTCGGGACAGGGGTCAATGAGCAGTTCTTC. As protein: CASSLGTGVNEQFF.

The CDR3 DNA follows: TGTGCCAGCCAGAGGGCGTCAGGGGCAACTAATGAAAAACTGTTTTTT. Translated, it gives CASQRASGATNEKLFF. This chain links TRBV2 with TRBJ1-4; D is possibly TRBD1 (6 bases). Trimming removed 8 bases at V and 0 bases at J, with 16 bases between. This CDR3 spans 16 amino acids. Germline CDR1 reads SNHLY; CDR2 reads FYNNEI.

This clone was seen only a few times. This rearrangement joins TRBV5-6 to TRBJ1-2; 7 bases are a match to TRBD1. The CDR3 extends over 18 amino acids. The trim removed 1 base at V and 5 bases at J, leaving 17 bases unmatched. CDR1 is SGHDT and CDR2 is YYEEEE in the germline V gene. CDR3 residues: CASSLFLPPTGWGYGYTF. DNA for the CDR3: TGTGCCAGCAGCTTGTTTTTACCCCCGACAGGGTGGGGATATGGCTACACCTTC.

This clone was counted a single time. The chain couples TRBV15 to TRBJ2-3; tentatively, D is TRBD2 (5 bases). The CDR3 has 15 amino acids. The germline CDR1 and CDR2 sequences are LNHNV and YYDKDF (reference sequence). The V and J ends lost 0 bases and 1 base respectively, with 8 bases between them. The CDR3 sequence: CATSRERRGTDTQYF. The CDR3 DNA follows: TGTGCCACCAGCAGAGAAAGGCGGGGCACAGATACGCAGTATTTT.

V is TRBV11-1 and J is TRBJ2-7; unclear D gene. The CDR3 runs 12 residues. V lost 3 bases and J lost 5, with 8 bases in between. The germline V gene encodes CDR1 SGHAT and CDR2 FQDESV (reference sequence). CDR3 DNA: TGTGCCAGCAGCTTTATCACAAACGAGCAGTACTTC. Amino acids: CASSFITNEQYF.

This chain connects TRBV10-1 to TRBJ2-1; TRBD2 matches 10 bases. Trimming at V came to 0 bases and at J to 8 bases, leaving 10 bases not matched to a gene. The CDR3 runs 17 residues. Germline CDR1 is WNHNN and CDR2 is SYGVQD (reference sequence). DNA of the CDR3: TGCGCCAGCAGTGAGTCGGCCCCGGGACTAGCGTACGATGAGCAGTTCTTC. It yields the protein CASSESAPGLAYDEQFF.

The chain carries TRBV4-3 and TRBJ2-2; 9 nucleotides align to TRBD1. CDR1 LGHNA and CDR2 YSLEER come from the germline V gene. V lost 5 bases, J lost 6 bases, and 10 bases stayed unmatched. The CDR3 consists of 16 residues. CDR3 sequence reads: CASSSWTGDSAGELFF. CDR3 DNA sequence: TGCGCCAGCAGCTCCTGGACAGGGGATAGCGCCGGGGAGCTGTTTTTT.

DNA for the CDR3: TGTGCCAGCTTAACGCCCGGGTCAGACACTGAAGCTTTCTTT. This codes for CASLTPGSDTEAFF. The gene calls are TRBV27 and TRBJ1-1; D call uncertain. Looked up from germline, CDR1 is MNHEY and CDR2 is SMNVEV (reference sequence). V was pared by 8 bases and J by 3 bases, with 16 bases between. The CDR3 is 14 residues long.

This clone was seen only a few times. The V and J genes are TRBV19 and TRBJ1-5, with D uncertain. V lost 5 bases, J lost 3 bases, and 20 bases lay in between. Germline CDR1 reads LNHDA; CDR2 reads SQIVND (reference sequence). CDR3 size: 17 residues. The CDR3 region is CASSSTSGYGFNQPQHF. As DNA, the CDR3 is TGTGCCAGTAGTTCCACCTCCGGGTATGGGTTCAATCAGCCCCAGCATTTT.

This clone was counted only a few times. This chain uses TRBV5-1 with TRBJ2-7, with TRBD2 matching 9 bases. V was clipped by 4 bases and J by 7 bases; unmatched bases: 12. Germline V CDR1 and CDR2: SGHRS, YFSETQ. The CDR3 totals 15 residues. The CDR3 spells CASSLERGDLQEQYF. The CDR3 coding sequence is TGCGCCAGCAGCCTGGAGCGGGGGGACCTCCAAGAGCAGTACTTC.

This rearrangement joins TRBV12-3 or TRBV12-4 to TRBJ1-1; 7 nucleotides line up with TRBD1. CDR3 length: 12 residues. The ends lost 7 bases at V and 10 bases at J; junction bases unmatched: 9. The CDR3 DNA reads TGTGCCAGCACCCCCACAGGGGTAGGAGCTTTCTTT. Translating it yields CASTPTGVGAFF.

This chain joins TRBV9 and TRBJ2-2; 9 nucleotides match TRBD1. V gave up 0 bases and J gave up 4 bases; unmatched junction bases: 10. CDR1 and CDR2 from the germline V gene are SGDLS and YYNGEE. The CDR3 covers 18 residues. The CDR3 sequence: CASSVVPNRGQSTGELFF. The CDR3 region has the DNA TGTGCCAGCAGCGTAGTCCCGAACAGGGGGCAAAGCACCGGGGAGCTGTTTTTT.

The chain has TRBV19 and TRBJ1-1, with 7 bases that match TRBD1. This CDR3 has 13 amino acids. Unmatched junction bases numbered 8, after V lost 9 bases and J lost 4 bases. Germline values: CDR1 LNHDA, CDR2 SQIVND (reference sequence). CDR3 loop: CASLDRPSTEAFF. For the CDR3, the DNA is TGTGCCAGCTTGGACAGGCCGAGCACTGAAGCTTTCTTT.

V is TRBV7-6 and J is TRBJ2-1; 12 bases fit TRBD2. From germline, CDR1 is SGHVS and CDR2 FNYEAQ. Trimming removed 1 base from V and 7 bases from J; junction bases left unmatched: 11. The CDR3 has 18 residues. The CDR3 region has the DNA TGTGCCAGCAGCTTAGAAACTCTCCCTAGCGGGGGGGCGAATGAGCAGTTCTTC. Its translation: CASSLETLPSGGANEQFF.

The V and J genes are TRBV27 and TRBJ1-1; D gene unclear. Between the trimmed V and J ends, which lost 5 bases and 1 base, there was a span of 14 bases. This CDR3 region has 15 residues. From germline, CDR1 is MNHEY and CDR2 SMNVEV (reference sequence). The CDR3: CASSREFIANTEAFF. The CDR3, as DNA: TGTGCCAGCAGTAGGGAGTTCATAGCGAACACTGAAGCTTTCTTT.

The chain couples TRBV2 to TRBJ1-5; maybe TRBD1 (5 bases). Germline V gives CDR1 SNHLY, CDR2 FYNNEI. Between the trimmed V and J ends, which lost 4 bases and 0 bases, there was a span of 7 bases. The CDR3 length is 14 residues. The CDR3 loop is CASSGGDSNQPQHF. CDR3 nucleotides: TGTGCCAGCAGTGGGGGGGATAGCAATCAGCCCCAGCATTTT.

V gene TRBV5-8 combines with J gene TRBJ2-7, with D unclear. This CDR3 is built from 11 residues. Germline V gene data show CDR1 as SGHTS and CDR2 as YDEGEE. Trimming removed 4 bases at V and 3 bases at J, with 5 bases between. The DNA of the CDR3 is TGTGCCAGCAGCCCCCACTACGAGCAGTACTTC. It codes for CASSPHYEQYF.